This TCR beta chain came from a study of blood T cell repertoires in COVID-19. Study in general: The United States, Italy and Spain were the sources of the acute and convalescent COVID-19 samples. T cells, B-cell-depleted T cells, or PBMCs supplied cDNA or gDNA.

V was cut by 6 bases and J by 2 bases, with 14 bases left in between. This CDR3 region has 14 residues. Looked up from germline, CDR1 is MNHEY and CDR2 is SVGEGT. Original data processing: Reference gene primer amplification yielded estimated nucleated cell counts. Data came from immunoSEQ multiplex PCR; TCRdb stores just in-frame clones and leaves some out. That table is the source of V, J and clone size, and D and trimming were worked out from the DNA. The sample lists 190,000 or so clones, around nine tenths seen once, with 2.7% in the top ten. A note on this clone: This sample also contains other DNA sequences that code for the same CDR3.

The sequenced material came from peripheral blood. The chain links TRBV6-2 or TRBV6-3 to TRBJ2-7, with D possibly being TRBD1 (6 bases). This TCR derives from a man aged 40-49 years with active or convalescent COVID-19. The CDR3 reads CASSSSGQTYEQYF. CDR3 DNA: TGTGCCAGCAGCTCTTCAGGACAGACCTACGAGCAGTACTTC.